One T cell receptor beta chain is described in this entry. This clonotype was seen a handful of times. The antigen it recognizes is unknown. No qualities accompany the bases; no much larger clone lies one base away. The sample belongs to a study of patients and donors after allogeneic stem cell transplantation (dated by TCRdb to the early 2020s). Relative to germline, V is 6 bases shorter and J is 5 bases shorter, with 8 bases between their ends. From a lookup of the germline V gene, CDR1 and CDR2 are MDHEN and SYDVKM. From cysteine to phenylalanine, the CDR3 is 13 amino acids long. The retained sequence is limited to the CDR3, 39 bases, with the frame set at the first base. Receptors were amplified or captured by RT-PCR. Sequencing was performed on a NextSeq 550. Clones were called with MiXCR by TCRdb after fastp trimmed the public reads at Q25, and only in-frame beta chains were retained. For every CDR3 protein sequence, its rows merge into one entry that carries the most common genes and DNA. Here the sample has over 130,000 distinct CDR3 sequences; approximately 40% occur a single time. The ten largest clonotypes hold around 50% of the sample.

The TCR was taken from a human donor who was either an allogeneic HSCT recipient or a stem cell or donor lymphocyte infusion donor (not recorded which). It is not recorded whose cells these are; they may come from a transplant donor. The sequence links TRBV28 to TRBJ1-6, with TRBD1 as a weak D call on 5 bases. Sequenced: blood, either unsorted or a sorted T cell fraction (not recorded which). In nucleotide form, the sequence is TGTGCCAGCAGCTTACAGGATAATTCACCCCTCCACTTT. This sequence encodes CASSLQDNSPLHF.